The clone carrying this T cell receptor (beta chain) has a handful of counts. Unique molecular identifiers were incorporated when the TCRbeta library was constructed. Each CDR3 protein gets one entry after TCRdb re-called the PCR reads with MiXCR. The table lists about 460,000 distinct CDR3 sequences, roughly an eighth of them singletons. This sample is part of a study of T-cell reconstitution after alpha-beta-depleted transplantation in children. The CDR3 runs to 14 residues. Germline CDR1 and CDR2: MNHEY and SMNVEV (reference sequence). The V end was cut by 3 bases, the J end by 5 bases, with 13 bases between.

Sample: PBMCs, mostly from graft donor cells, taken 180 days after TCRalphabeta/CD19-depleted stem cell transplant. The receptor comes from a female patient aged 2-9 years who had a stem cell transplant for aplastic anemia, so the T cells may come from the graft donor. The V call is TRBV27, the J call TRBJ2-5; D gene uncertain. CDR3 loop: CASSFGLPSETQYF. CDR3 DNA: TGTGCCAGCAGTTTTGGGCTACCTTCGGAGACCCAGTACTTC.